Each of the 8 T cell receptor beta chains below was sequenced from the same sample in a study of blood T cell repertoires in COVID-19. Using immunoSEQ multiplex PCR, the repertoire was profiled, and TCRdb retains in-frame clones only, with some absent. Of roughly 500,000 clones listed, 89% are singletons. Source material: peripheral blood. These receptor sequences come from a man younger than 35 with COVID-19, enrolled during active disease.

The CDR3 nucleotides are TGTGCCAGCAGCCAAGAGGGTAGGGGATGGGACAATGAGCAGTTCTTC. This gives the protein CASSQEGRGWDNEQFF. The chain has TRBV4-2 and TRBJ2-1; weak D call: TRBD1 (5 bases). The CDR3 length is 16 residues. CDR1 is LGHNA and CDR2 is YNFKEQ in the germline V gene. Trimming took 0 bases from V and 5 from J, leaving 14 bases between them.

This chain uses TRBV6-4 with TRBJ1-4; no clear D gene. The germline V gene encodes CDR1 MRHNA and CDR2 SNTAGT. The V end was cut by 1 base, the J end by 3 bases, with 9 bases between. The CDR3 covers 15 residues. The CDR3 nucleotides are TGTGCCAGCAGTGACTGGGCCAGATCTAATGAAAAACTGTTTTTT. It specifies CASSDWARSNEKLFF.

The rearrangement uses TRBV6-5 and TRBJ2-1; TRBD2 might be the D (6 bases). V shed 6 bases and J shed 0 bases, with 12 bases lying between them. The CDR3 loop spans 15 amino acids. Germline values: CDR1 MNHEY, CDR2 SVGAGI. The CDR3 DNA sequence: TGTGCCAGCAGCCTTGTAGCGGACTCCTACAATGAGCAGTTCTTC. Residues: CASSLVADSYNEQFF.

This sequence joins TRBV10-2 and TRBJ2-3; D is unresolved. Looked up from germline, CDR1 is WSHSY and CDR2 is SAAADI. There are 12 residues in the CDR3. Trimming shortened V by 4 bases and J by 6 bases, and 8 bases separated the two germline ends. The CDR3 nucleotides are TGCGCCAGCAGTGGTTTCAGGGATACGCAGTATTTT. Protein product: CASSGFRDTQYF.

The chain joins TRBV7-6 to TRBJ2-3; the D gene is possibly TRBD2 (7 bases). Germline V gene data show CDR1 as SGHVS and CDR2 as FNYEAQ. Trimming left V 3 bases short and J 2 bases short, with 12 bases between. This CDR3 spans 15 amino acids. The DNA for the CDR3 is TGTGCCAGCAGCTTTACCGGGGGGCCCACAGATACGCAGTATTTT. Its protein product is CASSFTGGPTDTQYF.

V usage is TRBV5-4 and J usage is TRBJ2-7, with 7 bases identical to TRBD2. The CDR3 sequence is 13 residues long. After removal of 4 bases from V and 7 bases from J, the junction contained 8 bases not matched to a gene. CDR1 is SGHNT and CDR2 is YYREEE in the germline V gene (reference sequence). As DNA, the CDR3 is TGTGCCAGCAGCCTGCTTGGGGGAGGGGAGCAGTACTTC. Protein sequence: CASSLLGGGEQYF.

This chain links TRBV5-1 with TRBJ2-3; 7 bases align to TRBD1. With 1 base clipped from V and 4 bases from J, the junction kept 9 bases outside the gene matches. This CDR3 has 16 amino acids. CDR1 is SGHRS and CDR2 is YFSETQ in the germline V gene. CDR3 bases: TGCGCCAGCAGCTTGAGAGCGACAGGGATTTCAGATACGCAGTATTTT. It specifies CASSLRATGISDTQYF.

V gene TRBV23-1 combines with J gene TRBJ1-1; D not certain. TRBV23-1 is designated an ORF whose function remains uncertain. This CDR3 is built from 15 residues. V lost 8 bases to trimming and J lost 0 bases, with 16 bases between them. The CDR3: CASRLIHGMNTEAFF. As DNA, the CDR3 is TGCGCCAGCCGACTAATACACGGCATGAACACTGAAGCTTTCTTT.